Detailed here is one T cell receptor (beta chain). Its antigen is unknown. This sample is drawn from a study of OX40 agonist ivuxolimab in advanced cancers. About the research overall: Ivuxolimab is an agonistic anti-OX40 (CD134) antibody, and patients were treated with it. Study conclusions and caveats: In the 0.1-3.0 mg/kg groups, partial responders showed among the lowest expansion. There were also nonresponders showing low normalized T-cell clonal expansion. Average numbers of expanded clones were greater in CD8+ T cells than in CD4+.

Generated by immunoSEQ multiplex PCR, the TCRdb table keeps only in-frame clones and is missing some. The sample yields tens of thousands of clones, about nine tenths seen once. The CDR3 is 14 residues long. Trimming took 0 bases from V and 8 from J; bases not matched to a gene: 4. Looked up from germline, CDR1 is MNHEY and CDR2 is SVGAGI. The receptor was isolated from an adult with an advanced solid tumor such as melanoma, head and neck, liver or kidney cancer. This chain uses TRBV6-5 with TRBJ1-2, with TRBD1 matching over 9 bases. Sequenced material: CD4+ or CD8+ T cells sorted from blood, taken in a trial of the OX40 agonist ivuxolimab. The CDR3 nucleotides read TGTGCCAGCAGTTACTCGCAGACAGGGGGGGGCTACACCTTC. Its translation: CASSYSQTGGGYTF.